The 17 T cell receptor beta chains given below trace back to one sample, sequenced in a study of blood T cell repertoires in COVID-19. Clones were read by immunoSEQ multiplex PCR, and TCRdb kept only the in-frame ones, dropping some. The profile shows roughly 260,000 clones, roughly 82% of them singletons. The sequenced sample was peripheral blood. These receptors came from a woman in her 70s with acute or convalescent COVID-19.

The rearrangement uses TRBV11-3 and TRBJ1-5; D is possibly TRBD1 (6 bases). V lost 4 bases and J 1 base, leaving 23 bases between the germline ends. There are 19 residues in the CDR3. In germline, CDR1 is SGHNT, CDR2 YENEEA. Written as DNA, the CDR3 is TGTGCCAGCAGCTCGGACAGCCCGTCGAGGGAATGGAGCAATCAGCCCCAGCATTTT. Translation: CASSSDSPSREWSNQPQHF.

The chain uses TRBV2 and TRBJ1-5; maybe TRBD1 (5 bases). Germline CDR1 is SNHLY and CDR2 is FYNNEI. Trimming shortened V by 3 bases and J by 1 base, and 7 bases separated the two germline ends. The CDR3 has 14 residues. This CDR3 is CASSEGLSNQPQHF. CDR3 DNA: TGTGCCAGCAGTGAGGGGCTGAGCAATCAGCCCCAGCATTTT.

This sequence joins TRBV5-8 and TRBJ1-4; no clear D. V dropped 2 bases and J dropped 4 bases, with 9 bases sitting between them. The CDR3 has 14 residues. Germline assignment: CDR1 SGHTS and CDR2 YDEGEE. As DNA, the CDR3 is TGTGCCAGCAGCTTAAGCGGGGTTAATGAAAAACTGTTTTTT. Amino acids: CASSLSGVNEKLFF.

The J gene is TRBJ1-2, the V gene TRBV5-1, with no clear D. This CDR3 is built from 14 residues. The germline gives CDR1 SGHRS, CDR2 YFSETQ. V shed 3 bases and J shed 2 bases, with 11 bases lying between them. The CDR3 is CASSSGRENYGYTF. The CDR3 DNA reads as TGCGCCAGCAGCTCCGGACGGGAAAACTATGGCTACACCTTC.

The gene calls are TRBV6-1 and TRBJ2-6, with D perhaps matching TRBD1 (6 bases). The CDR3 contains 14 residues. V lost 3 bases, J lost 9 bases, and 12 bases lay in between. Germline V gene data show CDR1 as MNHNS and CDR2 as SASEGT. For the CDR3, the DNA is TGTGCCAGCAGTGAGACAGGTGGAGTCAACGTCCTGACTTTC. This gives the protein CASSETGGVNVLTF.

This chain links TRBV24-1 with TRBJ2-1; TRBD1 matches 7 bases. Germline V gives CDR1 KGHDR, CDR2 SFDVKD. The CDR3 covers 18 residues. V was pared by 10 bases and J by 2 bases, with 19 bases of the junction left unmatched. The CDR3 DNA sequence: TGTGCCACAAGTAACAACAGGGGCCGACCCGAAACCTACAATGAGCAGTTCTTC. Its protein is CATSNNRGRPETYNEQFF.

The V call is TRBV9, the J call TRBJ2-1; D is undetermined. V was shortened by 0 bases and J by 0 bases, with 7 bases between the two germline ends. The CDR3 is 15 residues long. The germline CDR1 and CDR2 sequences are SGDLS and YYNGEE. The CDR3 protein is CASSVELVSYNEQFF. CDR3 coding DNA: TGTGCCAGCAGCGTAGAACTCGTCTCCTACAATGAGCAGTTCTTC.

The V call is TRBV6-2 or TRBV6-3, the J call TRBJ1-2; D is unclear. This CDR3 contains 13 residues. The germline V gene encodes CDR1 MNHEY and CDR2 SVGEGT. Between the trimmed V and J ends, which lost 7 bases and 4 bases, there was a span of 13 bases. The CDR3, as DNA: TGTGCCAGCAACCCCGGGTACATCTATGGCTACACCTTC. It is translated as CASNPGYIYGYTF.

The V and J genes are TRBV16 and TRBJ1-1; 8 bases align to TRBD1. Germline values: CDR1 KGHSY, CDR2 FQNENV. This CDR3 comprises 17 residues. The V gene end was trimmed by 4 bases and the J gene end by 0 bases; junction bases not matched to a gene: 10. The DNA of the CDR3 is TGTGCCAGCAGCCCGACCGGGACAGGATTCATGAACACTGAAGCTTTCTTT. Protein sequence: CASSPTGTGFMNTEAFF.

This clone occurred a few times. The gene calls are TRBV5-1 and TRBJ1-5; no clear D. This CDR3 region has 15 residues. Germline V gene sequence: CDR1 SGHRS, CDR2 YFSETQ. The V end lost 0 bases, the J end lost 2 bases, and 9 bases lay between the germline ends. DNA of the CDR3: TGCGCCAGCAGCTTGGGAGAAGTGGGCAATCAGCCCCAGCATTTT. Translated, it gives CASSLGEVGNQPQHF.

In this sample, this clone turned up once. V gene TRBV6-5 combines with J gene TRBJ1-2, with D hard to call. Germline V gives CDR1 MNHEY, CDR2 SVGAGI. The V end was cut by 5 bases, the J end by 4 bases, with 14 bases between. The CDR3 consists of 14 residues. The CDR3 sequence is CASSHGRDGYGYTF. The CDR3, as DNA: TGTGCCAGCAGTCACGGGAGGGATGGCTATGGCTACACCTTC.

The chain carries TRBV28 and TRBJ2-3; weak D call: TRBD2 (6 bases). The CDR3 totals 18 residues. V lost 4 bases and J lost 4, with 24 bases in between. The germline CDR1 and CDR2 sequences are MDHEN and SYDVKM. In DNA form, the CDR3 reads TGTGCCAGCAGTTCTTCCCGTTTAGTAGCGGCAGAGGCAGATACGCAGTATTTT. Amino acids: CASSSSRLVAAEADTQYF.

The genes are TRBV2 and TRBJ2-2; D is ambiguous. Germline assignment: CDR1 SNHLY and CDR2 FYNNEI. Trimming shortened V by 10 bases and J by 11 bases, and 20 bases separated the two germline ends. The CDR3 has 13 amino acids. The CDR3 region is CANRKSTVSELFF. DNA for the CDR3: TGTGCCAACCGAAAAAGTACGGTGTCCGAGCTGTTTTTT.

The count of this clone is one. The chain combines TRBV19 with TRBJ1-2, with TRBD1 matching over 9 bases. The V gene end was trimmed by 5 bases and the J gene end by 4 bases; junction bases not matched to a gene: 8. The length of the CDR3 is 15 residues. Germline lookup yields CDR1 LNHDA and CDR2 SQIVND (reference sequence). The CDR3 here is CASSLGQGRGYGYTF. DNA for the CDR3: TGTGCCAGTAGTCTCGGACAGGGGAGGGGCTATGGCTACACCTTC. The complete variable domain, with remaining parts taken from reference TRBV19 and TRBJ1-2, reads DGGITQSPKYLFRKEGQNVTLSCEQNLNHDAMYWYRQDPGQGLRLIYYSQIVNDFQKGDIAEGYSVSREKKESFPLTVTSAQKNPTAFYLCASSLGQGRGYGYTFGSGTRLTVV.

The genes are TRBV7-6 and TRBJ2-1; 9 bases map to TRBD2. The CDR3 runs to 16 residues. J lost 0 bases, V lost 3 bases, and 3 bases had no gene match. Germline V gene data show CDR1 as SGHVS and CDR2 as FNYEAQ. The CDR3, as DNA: TGTGCCAGCAGCTTCTCTAGCGGGGTCTCCTACAATGAGCAGTTCTTC. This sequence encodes CASSFSSGVSYNEQFF.

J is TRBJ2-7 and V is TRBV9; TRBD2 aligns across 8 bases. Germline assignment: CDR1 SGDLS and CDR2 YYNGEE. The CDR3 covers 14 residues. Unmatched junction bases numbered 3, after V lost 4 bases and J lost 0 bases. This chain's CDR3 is CASSPGTSSYEQYF. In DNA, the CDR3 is TGTGCCAGCAGCCCCGGGACTAGCTCCTACGAGCAGTACTTC.

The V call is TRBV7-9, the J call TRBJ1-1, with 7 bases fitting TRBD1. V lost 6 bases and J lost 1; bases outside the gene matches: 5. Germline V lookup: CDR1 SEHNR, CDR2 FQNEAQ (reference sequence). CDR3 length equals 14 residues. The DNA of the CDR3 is TGTGCCAGCAGGCCGGGACAGTCGAACACTGAAGCTTTCTTT. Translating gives CASRPGQSNTEAFF.